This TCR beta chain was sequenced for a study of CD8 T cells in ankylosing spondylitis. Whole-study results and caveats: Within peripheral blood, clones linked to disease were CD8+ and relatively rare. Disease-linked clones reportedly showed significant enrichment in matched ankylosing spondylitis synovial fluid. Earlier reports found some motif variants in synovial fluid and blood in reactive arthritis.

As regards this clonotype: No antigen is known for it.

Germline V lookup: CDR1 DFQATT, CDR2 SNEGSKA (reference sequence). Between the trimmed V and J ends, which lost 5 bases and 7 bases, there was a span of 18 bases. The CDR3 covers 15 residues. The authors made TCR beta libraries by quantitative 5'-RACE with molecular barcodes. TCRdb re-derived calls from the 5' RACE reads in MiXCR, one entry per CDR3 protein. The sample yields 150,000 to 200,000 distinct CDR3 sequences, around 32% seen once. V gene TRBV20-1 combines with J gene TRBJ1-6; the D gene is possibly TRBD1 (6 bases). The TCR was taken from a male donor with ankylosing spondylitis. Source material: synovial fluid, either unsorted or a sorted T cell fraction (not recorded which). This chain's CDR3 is CSAQEQGKWNSPLHF. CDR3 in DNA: TGCAGTGCTCAGGAACAGGGAAAGTGGAATTCACCCCTCCACTTT.